Listed below are T cell receptor beta chains from one sample, sequenced in a study of regulatory T cells in long-lasting Graves disease. One entry per CDR3 protein results from TCRdb running MiXCR on the multiplex PCR reads. The sample carries almost 350,000 distinct CDR3 sequences, about 20% recorded once. The sequencing here drew on peripheral blood mononuclear cells (PBMCs), taken when the disease was refractory, from a patient treated with antithyroid drugs. The source is a female donor with Graves disease. The CDR3 runs from the conserved cysteine through the conserved F or W.

CASSFRQTPEAFF 13 TRBV28
CASSRGQPSYGYTF 14 TRBV7-2
CASSFGFYQQYF 12 TRBV12-3/TRBV12-4
CASSIGGQGNGYTF 14 TRBV19
CASRIRWAQETQYF 14 TRBV28
CASNELGGRSNTEAFF 16 TRBV2
CASSMGSGGATDKQYF 16 TRBV19
CASSGSSGRAETQYF 15 TRBV5-1
CSVYKGRSTDEQYF 14 TRBV29-1
CASSFGGGPYEQYF 14 TRBV12-3/TRBV12-4
CSARPPRTSGGLTYEQYF 18 TRBV20-1
CATSDLRPGGYGYTF 15 TRBV24-1
CAWRRWGQGTYEQYF 15 TRBV30
CAISDDRENEQFF 13 TRBV10-3
CASSLVGWRSNEAFF 15 TRBV13
CASSVSGRTTDTQYF 15 TRBV9
CASSQDRTAGGTYEQYF 17 TRBV4-3
CASSDPATTDTQYF 14 TRBV25-1
CASSPLLALGMRQETQYF 18 TRBV27
CASSLELRGPGNTIYF 16 TRBV7-2
CASSWDSGYQPQHF 14 TRBV12-3/TRBV12-4
CASSMFGSMNTEAFF 15 TRBV19
CASSFLSSSPSSNQPQHF 18 TRBV7-8
CASRGPGDEKLFF 13 TRBV6-1
CASSYRSGGAYEQYF 15 TRBV6-5
CAWRSGRLLNEKLFF 15 TRBV30
CASSLITGTSGLNTGELFF 19 TRBV11-2
CATSRDGLRAQHF 13 TRBV15
CSARRAMNTEAFF 13 TRBV20-1